This section outlines one T cell receptor beta chain sequence together with its context. What antigen it recognizes has not been identified. No base quality values were provided; no much bigger clone lies one nucleotide off. Synovial fluid samples and blood samples obtained from the same ankylosing spondylitis patients were matched. The data stem from a study of CD8 T cells in ankylosing spondylitis (dated by TCRdb to the late 2010s). About the investigation overall: The study profiled T cell receptor beta repertoires in healthy donors and ankylosing spondylitis patients to find disease-linked TCR variants. The full study cohort was made up of 25 to 30 ankylosing spondylitis patients and 108 healthy donors. Samples of peripheral blood were taken, and for ankylosing spondylitis patients, synovial fluid was collected as well. Beyond this particular receptor, the publication reports: The disease-linked clones were reported to be significantly enriched in matched synovial fluid samples from ankylosing spondylitis patients. Some motif variants were previously reported in synovial fluid and blood of reactive arthritis patients, suggesting common disease-initiation mechanisms. The disease-linked clones showed a CD8+ phenotype and occurred at relatively low frequencies in peripheral blood. Blood from ankylosing spondylitis patients appeared to be characterized by a TCR beta motif composed of several highly homologous amino acid variants.

TCRdb names Illumina HiSeq 2500 as the instrument used. TCR beta libraries were prepared by quantitative 5'-RACE with molecular barcodes. Regarding the original processing steps: A new computational method based on a probabilistic model of VDJ rearrangement was used to identify disease-linked TCR variants. TCRdb reprocessing: public reads trimmed at Q25 with fastp, clones called with MiXCR, in-frame beta chains kept. Each CDR3 protein appears once, grouped with its most common genes and DNA. The V and J calls were not made by the authors but by TCRdb's processing. The sample table shows 30,000 to 45,000 distinct CDR3 sequences, and roughly 11% are seen once. The ten most abundant clones make up roughly a fifth of the sample. This receptor was taken from a male donor with ankylosing spondylitis. The sequencing sample was made of synovial fluid, either unsorted or a sorted T cell fraction (not recorded which).

The CDR3 here reads CASSKDRGFSGANVLTF. The bases read TGTGCCAGCAGTAAGGACAGGGGGTTCTCTGGGGCCAACGTCCTGACTTTC. The chain couples TRBV2 to TRBJ2-6, with TRBD1 matching 10 junction bases. Trimming accounts for 5 bases at V and 0 bases at J, while the number of junction bases matched to no gene is 4. For CDR1 and CDR2, the germline V gene lists SNHLY and FYNNEI. The CDR3 contains 17 residues, cysteine and phenylalanine counted. Only the CDR3 part of the read is kept: 51 bases, read in frame from the first base.